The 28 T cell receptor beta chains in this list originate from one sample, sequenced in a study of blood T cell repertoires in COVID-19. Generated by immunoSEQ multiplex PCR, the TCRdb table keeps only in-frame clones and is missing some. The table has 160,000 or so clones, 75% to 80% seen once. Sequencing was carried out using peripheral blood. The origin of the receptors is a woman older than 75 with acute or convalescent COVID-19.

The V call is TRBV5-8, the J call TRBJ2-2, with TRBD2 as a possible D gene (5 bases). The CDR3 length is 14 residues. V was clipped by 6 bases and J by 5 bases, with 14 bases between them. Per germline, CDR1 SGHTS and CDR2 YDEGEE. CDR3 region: CASTMTRGTGELFF. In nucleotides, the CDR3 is TGTGCCAGCACCATGACCCGAGGGACCGGGGAGCTGTTTTTT.

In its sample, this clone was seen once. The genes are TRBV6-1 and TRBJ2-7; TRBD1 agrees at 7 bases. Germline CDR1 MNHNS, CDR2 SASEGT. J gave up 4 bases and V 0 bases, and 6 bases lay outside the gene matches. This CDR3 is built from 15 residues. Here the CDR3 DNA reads TGTGCCAGCAGTGAAGCGCTAGGGGGCCGGTACGAGCAGTACTTC. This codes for CASSEALGGRYEQYF.

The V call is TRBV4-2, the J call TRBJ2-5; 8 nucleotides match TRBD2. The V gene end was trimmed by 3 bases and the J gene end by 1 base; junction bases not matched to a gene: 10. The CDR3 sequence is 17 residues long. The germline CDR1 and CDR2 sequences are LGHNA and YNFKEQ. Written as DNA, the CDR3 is TGTGCCAGCAGCCAGCTAGCGGGTGTGGGGGCCCAAGAGACCCAGTACTTC. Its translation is CASSQLAGVGAQETQYF.

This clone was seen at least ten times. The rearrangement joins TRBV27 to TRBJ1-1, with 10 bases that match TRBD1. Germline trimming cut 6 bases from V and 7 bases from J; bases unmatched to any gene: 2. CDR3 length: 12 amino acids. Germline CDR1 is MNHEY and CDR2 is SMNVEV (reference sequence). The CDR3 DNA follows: TGTGCCAGCAGCGACAGGGGGCTTGAAGCTTTCTTT. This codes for CASSDRGLEAFF.

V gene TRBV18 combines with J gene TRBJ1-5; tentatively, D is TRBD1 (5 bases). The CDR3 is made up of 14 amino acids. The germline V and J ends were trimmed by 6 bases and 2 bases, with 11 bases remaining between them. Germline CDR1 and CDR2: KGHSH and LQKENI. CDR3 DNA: TGTGCCAGCTCGGGCAGGGAGGGCAATCAGCCCCAGCATTTT. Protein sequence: CASSGREGNQPQHF.

The chain's CDR3 is CASSSVRQGIQETQYF. In DNA form, the CDR3 reads TGTGCCAGCAGCTCGGTACGCCAGGGGATCCAAGAGACCCAGTACTTC. The chain recombines TRBV11-2 with TRBJ2-5, with a tentative D call TRBD1 (6 bases). Germline V gene lookup returns CDR1 SGHAT and CDR2 FQNNGV. Trimming left V 4 bases short and J 1 base short, with 16 bases between. The CDR3 is 16 amino acids.

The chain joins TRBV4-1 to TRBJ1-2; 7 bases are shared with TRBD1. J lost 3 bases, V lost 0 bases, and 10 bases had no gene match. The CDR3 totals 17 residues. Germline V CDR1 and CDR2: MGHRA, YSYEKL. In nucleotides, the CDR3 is TGCGCCAGCAGCCAAGATCCGACAGGGCGCCGAGACTATGGCTACACCTTC. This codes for CASSQDPTGRRDYGYTF.

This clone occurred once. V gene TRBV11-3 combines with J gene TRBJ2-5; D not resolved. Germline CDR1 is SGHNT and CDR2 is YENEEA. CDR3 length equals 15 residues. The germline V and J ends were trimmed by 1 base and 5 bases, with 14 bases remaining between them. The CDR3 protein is CASSLGGDPRETQYF. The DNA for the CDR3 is TGTGCCAGCAGCTTAGGAGGAGACCCGAGGGAGACCCAGTACTTC.

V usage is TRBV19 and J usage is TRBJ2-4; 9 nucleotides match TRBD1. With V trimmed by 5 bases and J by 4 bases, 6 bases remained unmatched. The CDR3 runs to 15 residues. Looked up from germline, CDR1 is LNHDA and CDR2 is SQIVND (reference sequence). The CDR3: CASSPPGTGKNIQYF. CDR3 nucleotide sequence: TGTGCCAGTAGTCCTCCGGGGACAGGGAAAAACATTCAGTACTTC.

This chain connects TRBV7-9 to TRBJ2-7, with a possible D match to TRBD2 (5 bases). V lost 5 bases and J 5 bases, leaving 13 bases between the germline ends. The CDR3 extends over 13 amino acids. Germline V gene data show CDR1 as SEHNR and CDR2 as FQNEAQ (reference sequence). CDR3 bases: TGTGCCAGCAGCCGATCCGGGGTCGACGAGCAGTACTTC. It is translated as CASSRSGVDEQYF. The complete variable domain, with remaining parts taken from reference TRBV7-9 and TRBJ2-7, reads DTGVSQNPRHKITKRGQNVTFRCDPISEHNRLYWYRQTLGQGPEFLTYFQNEAQLEKSRLLSDRFSAERPKGSFSTLEIQRTEQGDSAMYLCASSRSGVDEQYFGPGTRLTVT.

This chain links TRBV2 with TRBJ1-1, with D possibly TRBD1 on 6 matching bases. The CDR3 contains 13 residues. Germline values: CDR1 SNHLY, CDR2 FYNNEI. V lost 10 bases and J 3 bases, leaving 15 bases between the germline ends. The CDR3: CATTRGEDTEAFF. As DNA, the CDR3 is TGTGCCACCACCAGGGGCGAGGACACTGAAGCTTTCTTT.

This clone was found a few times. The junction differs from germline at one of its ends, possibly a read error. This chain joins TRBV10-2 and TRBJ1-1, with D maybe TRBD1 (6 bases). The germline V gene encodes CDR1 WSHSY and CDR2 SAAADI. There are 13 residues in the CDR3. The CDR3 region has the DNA TGCGCCAGCTCCCGACAGGCCTCCACTGCAGCTTTCTTT. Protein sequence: CASSRQASTAAFF.

CDR3 coding DNA: TGTGCCAGCAGTTATCCAGGTTCCTACGAGCAGTACTTC. Residues: CASSYPGSYEQYF. This chain links TRBV28 with TRBJ2-7, with unresolved D. The length of the CDR3 is 13 residues. Trimming stripped 4 bases from V and 1 base from J, with 8 bases between. Germline-derived CDR1 and CDR2 are MDHEN and SYDVKM.

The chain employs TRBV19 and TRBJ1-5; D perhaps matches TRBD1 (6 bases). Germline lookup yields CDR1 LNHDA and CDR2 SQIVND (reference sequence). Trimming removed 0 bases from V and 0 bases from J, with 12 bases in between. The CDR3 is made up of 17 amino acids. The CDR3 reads CASSIEKTGFSNQPQHF. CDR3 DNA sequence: TGTGCCAGTAGTATAGAAAAGACAGGATTTAGCAATCAGCCCCAGCATTTT.

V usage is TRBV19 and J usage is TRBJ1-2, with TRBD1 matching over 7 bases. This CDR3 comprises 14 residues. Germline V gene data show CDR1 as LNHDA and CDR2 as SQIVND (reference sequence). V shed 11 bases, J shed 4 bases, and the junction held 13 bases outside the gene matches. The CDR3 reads CAVPAMAGGYGYTF. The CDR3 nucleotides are TGTGCCGTCCCGGCCATGGCAGGGGGCTATGGCTACACCTTC.

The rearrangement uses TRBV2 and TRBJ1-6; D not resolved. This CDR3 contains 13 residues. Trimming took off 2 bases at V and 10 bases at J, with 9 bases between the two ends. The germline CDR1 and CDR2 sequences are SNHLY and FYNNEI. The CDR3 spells CASSEIAESPLHF. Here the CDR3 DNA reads TGTGCCAGCAGTGAAATTGCGGAGTCACCCCTCCACTTT. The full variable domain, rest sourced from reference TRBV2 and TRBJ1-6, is EPEVTQTPSHQVTQMGQEVILRCVPISNHLYFYWYRQILGQKVEFLVSFYNNEISEKSEIFDDQFSVERPDGSNFTLKIRSTKLEDSAMYFCASSEIAESPLHFGNGTRLTVT.

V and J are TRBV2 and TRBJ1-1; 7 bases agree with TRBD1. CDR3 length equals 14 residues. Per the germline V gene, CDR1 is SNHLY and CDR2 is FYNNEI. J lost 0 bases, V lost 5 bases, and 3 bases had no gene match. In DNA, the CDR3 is TGTGCCAGCAGTATGACAGGGCTGAACACTGAAGCTTTCTTT. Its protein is CASSMTGLNTEAFF. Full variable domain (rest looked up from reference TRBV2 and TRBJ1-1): EPEVTQTPSHQVTQMGQEVILRCVPISNHLYFYWYRQILGQKVEFLVSFYNNEISEKSEIFDDQFSVERPDGSNFTLKIRSTKLEDSAMYFCASSMTGLNTEAFFGQGTRLTVV.

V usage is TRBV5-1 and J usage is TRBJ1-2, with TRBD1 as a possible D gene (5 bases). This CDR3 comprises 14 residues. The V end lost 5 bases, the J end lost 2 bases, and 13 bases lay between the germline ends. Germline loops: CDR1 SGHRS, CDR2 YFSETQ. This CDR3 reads CASRPAWGNYGYTF. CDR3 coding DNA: TGCGCCAGCAGGCCAGCTTGGGGCAACTATGGCTACACCTTC.

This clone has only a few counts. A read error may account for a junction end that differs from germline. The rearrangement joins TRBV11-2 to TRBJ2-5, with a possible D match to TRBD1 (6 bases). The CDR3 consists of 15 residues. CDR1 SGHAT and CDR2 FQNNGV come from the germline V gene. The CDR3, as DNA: TGTGCCAGCAGCCGGGGCAGGGACACCCAAGCGACCCAGTACTTC. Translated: CASSRGRDTQATQYF.

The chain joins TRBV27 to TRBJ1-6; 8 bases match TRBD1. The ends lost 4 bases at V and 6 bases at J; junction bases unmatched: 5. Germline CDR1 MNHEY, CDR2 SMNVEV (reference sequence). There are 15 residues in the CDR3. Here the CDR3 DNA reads TGTGCCAGCAGTTACGAGGACAGGGTTAATTCACCCCTCCACTTT. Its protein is CASSYEDRVNSPLHF.

The CDR3 sequence is CASSLFFPQANTEAFF. The CDR3 nucleotides are TGCGCCAGCAGCTTGTTTTTCCCCCAGGCTAACACTGAAGCTTTCTTT. The chain combines TRBV5-1 with TRBJ1-1; D gene unclear. Germline V gene lookup returns CDR1 SGHRS and CDR2 YFSETQ. The CDR3 is 16 amino acids. V lost 1 base to trimming and J lost 2 bases, with 15 bases between them. Using reference TRBV5-1 and TRBJ1-1 for the parts outside the CDR3, the full variable domain is KAGVTQTPRYLIKTRGQQVTLSCSPISGHRSVSWYQQTPGQGLQFLFEYFSETQRNKGNFPGRFSGRQFSNSRSEMNVSTLELGDSALYLCASSLFFPQANTEAFFGQGTRLTVV.

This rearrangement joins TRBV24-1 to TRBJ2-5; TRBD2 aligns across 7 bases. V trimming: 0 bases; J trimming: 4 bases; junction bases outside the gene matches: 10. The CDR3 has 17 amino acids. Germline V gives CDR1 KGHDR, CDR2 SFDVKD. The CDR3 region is CATSDLLLGGGVETQYF. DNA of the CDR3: TGTGCCACCAGTGATTTGCTCCTGGGGGGAGGGGTAGAGACCCAGTACTTC.

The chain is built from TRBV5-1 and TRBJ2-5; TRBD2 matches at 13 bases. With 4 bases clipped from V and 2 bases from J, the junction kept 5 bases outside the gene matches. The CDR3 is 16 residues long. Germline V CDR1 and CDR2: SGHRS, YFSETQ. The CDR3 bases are TGCGCCAGCAGCCAAGGACTAGCGGGAGAGCAAGAGACCCAGTACTTC. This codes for CASSQGLAGEQETQYF.

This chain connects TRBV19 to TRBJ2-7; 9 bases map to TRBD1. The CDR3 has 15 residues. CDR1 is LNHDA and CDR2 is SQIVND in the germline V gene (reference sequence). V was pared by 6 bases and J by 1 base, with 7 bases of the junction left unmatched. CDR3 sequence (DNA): TGTGCCAGTAGCCACGGGACAGGGCTATCCTACGAGCAGTACTTC. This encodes CASSHGTGLSYEQYF.

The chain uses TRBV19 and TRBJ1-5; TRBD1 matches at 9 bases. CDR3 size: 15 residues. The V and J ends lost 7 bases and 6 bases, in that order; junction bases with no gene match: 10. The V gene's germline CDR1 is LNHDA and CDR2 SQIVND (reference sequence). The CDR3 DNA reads TGTGCCAGTAATCCTGACAGGGGGTTTGGTCAGCCCCAGCATTTT. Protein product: CASNPDRGFGQPQHF. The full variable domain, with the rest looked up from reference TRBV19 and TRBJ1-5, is DGGITQSPKYLFRKEGQNVTLSCEQNLNHDAMYWYRQDPGQGLRLIYYSQIVNDFQKGDIAEGYSVSREKKESFPLTVTSAQKNPTAFYLCASNPDRGFGQPQHFGDGTRLSIL.

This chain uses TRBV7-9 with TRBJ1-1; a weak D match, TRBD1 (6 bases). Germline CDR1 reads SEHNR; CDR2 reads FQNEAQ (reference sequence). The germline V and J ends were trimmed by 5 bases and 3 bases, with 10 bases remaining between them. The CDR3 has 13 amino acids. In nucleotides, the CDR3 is TGTGCCAGCAGCCGCGCAGGGGACACTGAAGCTTTCTTT. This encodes CASSRAGDTEAFF.

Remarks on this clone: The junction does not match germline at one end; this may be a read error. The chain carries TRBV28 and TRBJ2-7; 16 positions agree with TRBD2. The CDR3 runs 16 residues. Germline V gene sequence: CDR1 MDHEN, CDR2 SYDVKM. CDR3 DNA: TGTGCCAGCAGTAGTCCAACCGGGACTAGCGGGAGGGCCTTACACTTC. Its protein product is CASSSPTGTSGRALHF.

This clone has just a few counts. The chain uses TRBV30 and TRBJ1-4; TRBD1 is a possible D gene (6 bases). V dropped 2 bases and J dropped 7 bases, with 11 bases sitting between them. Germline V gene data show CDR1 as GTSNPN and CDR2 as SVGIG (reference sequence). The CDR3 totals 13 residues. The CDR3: CAWSQGLGEKLFF. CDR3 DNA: TGTGCCTGGAGTCAGGGGTTGGGTGAAAAACTGTTTTTT.